The entry that follows covers one T cell receptor beta chain sequence. This clone's antigen is unknown. No per-base quality is available; no much larger clone lies one base away. The data were obtained in a study of blood T cells in healthy people across ages (dated by TCRdb to the mid-2010s). Turning to the overall study: In model experiments, roughly one uniquely barcoded TCR beta cDNA molecule per two T cells was captured by template switching. Age-related changes in TCR beta repertoire diversity were measured in the study by deep sequencing normalized with unique cDNA molecular identifiers. The donors were split into four age groups: young (average about 15 years), middle-aged (over 35), aged (over 55) and long-lived (approximately 80). Using the same blood draw, the study looked at two additional independent replicas of 1 million unique cDNA reads for two donors, one aged 18 to 30 and the other aged 80 or older. To avoid experimental bias, donors of different ages were randomly spread across the sequencing lanes. Overall study results and their limits: Conclusive comparison of naive and antigen-experienced compartments was prevented by the profiling of bulk unsorted PBMCs. Because donor CMV infection status was unknown, age-related changes in expanded clonotypes were potentially confounded. Estimates of total diversity based on one million sequenced T cells were considered lower bounds and underestimates. Compared with the aged group, the long-lived group had more naive CD4+ T cells, fewer expanded clones and increased TCR diversity, suggesting age selection. The percentage of naive T cells measured by flow cytometry correlated strongly with observed TCR beta diversity. Observed TCR beta diversity per million T cells fell roughly linearly with age, and a significant reduction was already apparent by age roughly 40.

The 39 donors, aged roughly 6 to 100 years, were systemically healthy Caucasian individuals from Russia. Each donor gave ten milliliters of peripheral blood, collected into EDTA-treated Vacutainer tubes. Ficoll-Paque density-gradient centrifugation was used to isolate PBMCs, with at least 6.5 million per sample. Trizol reagent was used to extract total RNA from PBMCs, with at least 5 micrograms per sample. The percentages of naive CD45RAhigh/CD27high T cells were determined by flow cytometry on a PBMC aliquot from every donor. V has 10 bases trimmed and J has 6 bases trimmed; junction bases matching no gene number 10. Taken from cysteine to phenylalanine, the CDR3 has 13 residues. Left in the record is the CDR3 DNA by itself, 39 bases read in frame from the first base. Library preparation was by 5' RACE. The instrument given in TCRdb is Illumina HiSeq 2500. A second PCR of roughly 7 to 12 cycles was performed with a sample-barcoded 5' primer and a J-beta primer mix. A unique molecular identifier was introduced onto each TCR beta cDNA molecule by a template-switch 5' adaptor carrying 12 random nucleotides. At least 2.5 million CDR3-containing paired-end reads were obtained from each sample. First-strand cDNA synthesis was performed from all RNA using the Mint cDNA synthesis kit, with priming by a TRBC-specific oligonucleotide. Following uracil-DNA glycosylase treatment, a first 18-cycle PCR with universal primers M1SS and BC2_uni_R was performed on all cDNA. For the original study's pipeline: For normalization, 1 million high-quality reads were randomly selected from each sample, with every read carrying a distinct molecular identifier. Reads with shared molecular identifiers were discarded instead of being binned into consensus sequences. MiTCR, with a Q25 quality threshold and the strictest error-elimination algorithm, was used for CDR3 identification, clonotype clustering and error correction. Lower-bound total TCR beta diversity was estimated with a nonparametric unseen species model using Euler transformation. Using fastp at Q25 and MiXCR, TCRdb reprocessed the public reads and kept productive beta chains. Rows are combined by CDR3 protein, so each entry shows the most common genes and DNA. TCRdb, not the original authors, processed these V and J calls. The sample includes about 1.6 million distinct CDR3 sequences, with roughly a third observed a single time. Over 9% of the sample rests with the top ten.

This chain is built from TRBV12-3 or TRBV12-4 and TRBJ2-7, and TRBD1 matches 9 of the central bases. The origin of this receptor is a woman in her twenties or thirties in good health. Source material: blood. The nucleotide sequence reads TGTGCCAACAGCCGGGACAGGGTACGCGAGCAGTACTTC. Its coded protein is CANSRDRVREQYF.